This T cell receptor (beta chain) derives from a study of TIL therapy for anti-PD-1-resistant metastatic lung cancer. About the research overall: Half of patients were current or former smokers.

The libraries were made with immunoSEQ v3. TCRdb's table, derived via immunoSEQ multiplex PCR, lists solely in-frame clones and lacks some. The repertoire holds tens of thousands of clones, about two thirds seen once, with over 6.5% in the top ten. Germline CDR1 reads MNHNS; CDR2 reads SASEGT. V dropped 1 base and J dropped 8 bases, with 6 bases sitting between them. This CDR3 contains 12 residues. Time point noted: pre-treatment sample, taken before nivolumab and TIL therapy. The sequences come from blood, collected at baseline. The rearrangement links TRBV6-1 to TRBJ2-1; weak D call: TRBD1 (5 bases). This clonotype was sampled from a person aged 25 to 79 with non-small cell lung cancer. CDR3 residues: CASSEVRDEQFF. The DNA of the CDR3 is TGTGCCAGCAGTGAAGTCAGGGATGAGCAGTTCTTC.